This TCR beta chain was recovered during a study of T cells in Graves' hyperthyroidism and ophthalmopathy. The CDR3 regions of TCR beta were amplified from RNA transcripts. The HTBI primer set drove a first-round RT-PCR of the TCR CDR3. TCRdb reprocessed the multiplex PCR reads with MiXCR, giving one entry per CDR3 protein. The sample has about 610,000 distinct CDR3 sequences; 14% to 15% are singletons. CDR1 and CDR2 from the germline V gene are MNHEY and SVGAGI. The V and J ends lost 0 bases and 4 bases respectively, with 13 bases between them. The CDR3 length is 15 residues. Source material for PBMCs was around 10 ml fresh peripheral blood.

The source is a middle-aged woman with Graves' ophthalmopathy. The specimen sequenced was blood. V gene TRBV6-5 combines with J gene TRBJ2-7, with a tentative D call TRBD2 (5 bases). CDR3: CASSYSPEVGYEQYF. DNA for the CDR3: TGTGCCAGCAGTTACTCGCCGGAGGTGGGGTACGAGCAGTACTTC.